Listed here are 25 T cell receptor beta chains from one sample, sequenced in a study of CD8 T cells in ankylosing spondylitis. Study-wide findings and caveats: Blood of patients with ankylosing spondylitis appeared to be characterized by a TCR beta motif of about 8 highly homologous variants.

Antigens of these TCRs are unknown. TCRdb analysed the 5' RACE reads with MiXCR anew, one entry per CDR3 protein. This sample has roughly 350,000 distinct CDR3 sequences, with 6.5% to 10% found just once. Sequenced sample: blood, either unsorted or a sorted T cell fraction (not recorded which). The origin of the receptors is a male donor with ankylosing spondylitis.

This clonotype was detected ten times or more. The chain has TRBV6-5 and TRBJ2-7, with D hard to call. The V gene lost 3 bases and the J gene lost 0 bases, with 12 bases spanning the gap. The germline gives CDR1 MNHEY, CDR2 SVGAGI. This CDR3 is built from 15 residues. The CDR3 region has the DNA TGTGCCAGCAGTTATAGGGCGGCTAGCTCCTACGAGCAGTACTTC. Translation: CASSYRAASSYEQYF.

This clonotype appeared many times. The chain has TRBV28 and TRBJ2-1; D might be TRBD1 (6 bases). The V gene lost 6 bases and the J gene lost 13 bases, with 16 bases spanning the gap. CDR1 is MDHEN and CDR2 is SYDVKM in the germline V gene. This CDR3 spans 12 amino acids. CDR3 in amino acids: CASSPRDKGQFF. CDR3 nucleotides: TGTGCCAGCAGCCCCCGGGACAAAGGACAGTTCTTC.

V gene TRBV6-1 combines with J gene TRBJ1-6; tentatively, D is TRBD1 (6 bases). Between the trimmed V and J ends, which lost 5 bases and 5 bases, there was a span of 13 bases. Germline CDR1 reads MNHNS; CDR2 reads SASEGT. This CDR3 contains 15 residues. As DNA, the CDR3 is TGTGCCAGCAGTCCGCCCGGGACAAATAATTCACCCCTCCACTTT. Its translation: CASSPPGTNNSPLHF.

This clonotype was observed many times. This chain joins TRBV5-1 and TRBJ2-2; possibly TRBD2 for D (6 bases). The CDR3 is 16 residues long. CDR1 SGHRS and CDR2 YFSETQ come from the germline V gene. V lost 8 bases and J 1 base, leaving 18 bases between the germline ends. CDR3: CASQRRVAENTGELFF. Written as DNA, the CDR3 is TGCGCCAGTCAGCGTAGGGTAGCGGAGAACACCGGGGAGCTGTTTTTT. Drawing the rest from reference TRBV5-1 and TRBJ2-2, the complete variable domain is KAGVTQTPRYLIKTRGQQVTLSCSPISGHRSVSWYQQTPGQGLQFLFEYFSETQRNKGNFPGRFSGRQFSNSRSEMNVSTLELGDSALYLCASQRRVAENTGELFFGEGSRLTVL.

This rearrangement joins TRBV4-1 to TRBJ1-6; a weak D match, TRBD1 (5 bases). Between the trimmed V and J ends, which lost 5 bases and 0 bases, there was a span of 8 bases. CDR1 is MGHRA, CDR2 YSYEKL, per germline. CDR3 length: 15 residues. The CDR3: CASSTGSSYNSPLHF. The DNA for the CDR3 is TGCGCCAGCAGCACAGGTAGCTCCTATAATTCACCCCTCCACTTT.

In its sample, this clonotype was seen many times. The chain recombines TRBV28 with TRBJ2-7; D remains unclear. The CDR3 has 10 amino acids. Looked up from germline, CDR1 is MDHEN and CDR2 is SYDVKM. Trimming removed 6 bases at V and 6 bases at J, with 6 bases between. The CDR3 DNA sequence: TGTGCCAGCAGCGGATTCGAGCAGTACTTC. This translates into CASSGFEQYF.

This clonotype was observed a few times. The chain uses TRBV3-1 and TRBJ2-7; 8 positions agree with TRBD2. The CDR3 covers 15 residues. Per the germline V gene, CDR1 is LGHDT and CDR2 is YNNKEL (reference sequence). The trim removed 9 bases at V and 0 bases at J, leaving 10 bases unmatched. CDR3 DNA sequence: TGTGCCAGTGTTGATAGCGGGGCTAGCTCCTACGAGCAGTACTTC. Translating gives CASVDSGASSYEQYF.

This clonotype was seen more than once but under ten times. The chain combines TRBV27 with TRBJ2-7, with unresolved D. CDR1 MNHEY and CDR2 SMNVEV come from the germline V gene (reference sequence). Between the trimmed V and J ends, which lost 2 bases and 3 bases, there was a span of 11 bases. The length of the CDR3 is 14 residues. The CDR3 sequence is CASSLNPRYYEQYF. The CDR3 DNA reads as TGTGCCAGCAGTTTAAATCCCAGGTACTACGAGCAGTACTTC.

There are a few counts of this clonotype. At one end, the junction sequence differs from germline, possibly due to a read error. The V call is TRBV18, the J call TRBJ2-5; D possibly uses TRBD1 or TRBD2 (5 bases each). Germline CDR1 KGHSH, CDR2 LQKENI. This CDR3 is 16 amino acids long. The CDR3: CASSPPPGTWQETQYF. The CDR3 DNA is TGTGCCAGCTCCCCACCGCCCGGGACGTGGCAAGAGACCCAGTACTTC.

This clonotype has a handful of counts. One end of the junction is discordant with germline, which a read error may explain. DNA of the CDR3: TGTGCCAGGAGCTTGGATGAGCAGTTCTTC. It specifies CARSLDEQFF. V is TRBV7-3 and J is TRBJ2-1; D remains ambiguous. Germline CDR1 is SGHTA and CDR2 is FQGTGA. The CDR3 consists of 10 residues. Complete variable domain (other parts from reference TRBV7-3 and TRBJ2-1): GAGVSQTPSNKVTEKGKYVELRCDPISGHTALYWYRQSLGQGPEFLIYFQGTGAADDSGLPNDRFFAVRPEGSVSTLKIQRTERGDSAVYLCARSLDEQFFGPGTRLTVL.

The chain joins TRBV24-1 to TRBJ2-5; D uncertain. Germline CDR1 reads KGHDR; CDR2 reads SFDVKD. The CDR3 is made up of 12 amino acids. Trimming shortened V by 5 bases and J by 4 bases, and 7 bases separated the two germline ends. CDR3 bases: TGTGCCACCAGTGCACAAGGAGAGACCCAGTACTTC. It is translated as CATSAQGETQYF.

Ten or more counts support this clonotype. This chain links TRBV5-1 with TRBJ2-7, with 9 positions matching TRBD2. CDR3 length: 15 amino acids. Unmatched junction bases numbered 7, after V lost 0 bases and J lost 6 bases. Germline V CDR1 and CDR2: SGHRS, YFSETQ. The CDR3 nucleotides read TGCGCCAGCAGCTTGGTCGTAGCGGGAGTTGCCGAGCAGTACTTC. It is translated as CASSLVVAGVAEQYF.

This clonotype has just a few counts. The rearrangement uses TRBV3-1 and TRBJ1-3; D is uncertain. Deletions cut 1 base from V and 0 bases from J, with 7 bases between. There are 15 residues in the CDR3. Looked up from germline, CDR1 is LGHDT and CDR2 is YNNKEL (reference sequence). CDR3 region: CASSQGMDSGNTIYF. DNA for the CDR3: TGTGCCAGCAGCCAAGGAATGGACTCTGGAAACACCATATATTTT.

This clonotype has a count of ten or more. The chain links TRBV4-3 to TRBJ1-1; D remains unclear. V was pared by 0 bases and J by 1 base, with 9 bases between. Germline V gene sequence: CDR1 LGHNA, CDR2 YSLEER. CDR3 length: 15 residues. In DNA form, the CDR3 reads TGCGCCAGCAGCCAAGAGGTGGGCCCGAACACTGAAGCTTTCTTT. This sequence encodes CASSQEVGPNTEAFF.

This clonotype occurred many times. This sequence joins TRBV20-1 and TRBJ2-4; D is uncertain. The germline V gene has CDR1 DFQATT and CDR2 SNEGSKA (reference sequence). The CDR3 extends over 15 amino acids. Trimming took off 0 bases at V and 1 base at J, with 10 bases between the two ends. DNA for the CDR3: TGCAGTGCTAGAGATCTCGACTCCGCCAAAAACATTCAGTACTTC. Amino acid sequence: CSARDLDSAKNIQYF.

The gene calls are TRBV12-3 or TRBV12-4 and TRBJ2-7; 8 bases fit TRBD2. Germline trimming cut 5 bases from V and 5 bases from J; bases unmatched to any gene: 8. The CDR3 is 14 residues long. CDR3 nucleotide sequence: TGTGCCAGCAGTGCCCGGGGGGGGGCTGACGAGCAGTACTTC. Translating gives CASSARGGADEQYF.

The CDR3 bases are TGTGCCAGCAGCAAAACAGAGTTCTATGGCTACACCTTC. Residues: CASSKTEFYGYTF. The chain uses TRBV7-9 and TRBJ1-2; no firm D call. This CDR3 comprises 13 residues. With 5 bases removed from V and 4 bases from J, the gap between germline ends came to 11 bases. Germline assignment: CDR1 SEHNR and CDR2 FQNEAQ (reference sequence).

This clonotype came up many times. This chain links TRBV29-1 with TRBJ1-5; TRBD1 aligns across 9 bases. Looked up from germline, CDR1 is SQVTM and CDR2 is ANQGSEA. V lost 4 bases and J lost 5; bases outside the gene matches: 3. The CDR3 loop spans 13 amino acids. The CDR3 reads CSVGGQGHQPQHF. The CDR3 DNA is TGCAGCGTTGGGGGACAGGGACATCAGCCCCAGCATTTT.

V gene TRBV12-3 or TRBV12-4 combines with J gene TRBJ2-3; no clear D. V was shortened by 6 bases and J by 0 bases, with 16 bases between the two germline ends. The CDR3 loop spans 16 amino acids. The CDR3 DNA reads as TGTGCCAGCAGCCGTGCCGGGCGCCAGAGCACAGATACGCAGTATTTT. Its protein product is CASSRAGRQSTDTQYF.

The rearrangement links TRBV7-2 to TRBJ1-5, with D tentatively TRBD1 (5 bases). This CDR3 spans 15 amino acids. Germline values: CDR1 SGHTA, CDR2 FQGNSA. Trimming left V 2 bases short and J 3 bases short, with 11 bases between. This CDR3 reads CASSLQQGYNQPQHF. The DNA of the CDR3 is TGTGCCAGCAGCTTACAGCAGGGCTACAATCAGCCCCAGCATTTT.

A few counts support this clonotype. The genes are TRBV5-1 and TRBJ1-1; D not resolved. The CDR3 length is 14 residues. The germline V gene encodes CDR1 SGHRS and CDR2 YFSETQ. V shed 0 bases and J shed 5 bases, with 11 bases lying between them. CDR3 residues: CASSLATRGTEAFF. The CDR3 DNA sequence: TGCGCCAGCAGCTTGGCCACGAGAGGGACTGAAGCTTTCTTT.

The genes are TRBV10-3 and TRBJ2-5, with 9 bases matching TRBD2. The CDR3 totals 16 residues. From germline, CDR1 is ENHRY and CDR2 SYGVKD. J was trimmed by 3 bases and V by 8 bases; bases with no gene match: 13. CDR3 protein: CAIWEFRTSEKETQYF. CDR3 sequence (DNA): TGTGCCATCTGGGAGTTTCGGACTAGCGAGAAAGAGACCCAGTACTTC.

This clonotype was counted only a few times. V is TRBV5-1 and J is TRBJ2-3; possible D gene TRBD1, 5 bases. Trimming removed 1 base from V and 2 bases from J, with 14 bases in between. CDR1 is SGHRS and CDR2 is YFSETQ in the germline V gene. The CDR3 has 16 amino acids. CDR3 region: CASSLIGQGTTDTQYF. CDR3 nucleotides: TGCGCCAGCAGCTTGATCGGCCAGGGCACCACAGATACGCAGTATTTT.

This clonotype appeared a few times. The gene calls are TRBV29-1 and TRBJ2-1; maybe TRBD1 (6 bases). V dropped 4 bases and J dropped 5 bases, with 18 bases sitting between them. Germline V CDR1 and CDR2: SQVTM, ANQGSEA. The CDR3 is 15 amino acids. The CDR3 loop reads CSVATGPFENNEQFF. The CDR3 bases are TGCAGCGTTGCGACAGGCCCATTCGAAAACAATGAGCAGTTCTTC.

The chain combines TRBV5-4 with TRBJ2-7, with 8 bases that match TRBD2. The CDR3 consists of 14 residues. V was pared by 4 bases and J by 0 bases, with 3 bases of the junction left unmatched. Germline CDR1 SGHNT, CDR2 YYREEE (reference sequence). The CDR3 sequence is CASSISGTSYEQYF. The CDR3 region has the DNA TGTGCCAGCAGCATTAGCGGGACCTCCTACGAGCAGTACTTC. The full variable domain, completed using reference TRBV5-4 and TRBJ2-7, is ETGVTQSPTHLIKTRGQQVTLRCSSQSGHNTVSWYQQALGQGPQFIFQYYREEENGRGNFPPRFSGLQFPNYSSELNVNALELDDSALYLCASSISGTSYEQYFGPGTRLTVT.